This is a list of T cell receptor beta chains from one sample in a study of tumor-infiltrating lymphocytes in oesophageal squamous cell carcinoma. MiXCR was run by TCRdb on the PCR reads, yielding one entry per CDR3 protein. The sample lists 20,000 or so distinct CDR3 sequences, roughly 41% occurring once. Input material: esophageal tumor tissue. The source of these receptors is a male donor with esophageal squamous cell carcinoma. CDR3s include the opening cysteine and the closing phenylalanine or tryptophan. Fields, in order: clone size, J gene, D gene, V gene, CDR3 protein, CDR3 DNA. The D gene is left open where the match is weak. Clone size is shown for a subset of rows, as once, few, many or a class of expanded clone.

many | TRBJ2-3 | - | TRBV6-1 | CASKGVTELRTDTQYF | TGTGCCAGCAAAGGCGTTACAGAACTCCGCACAGATACGCAGTATTTT
- | TRBJ1-5 | - | TRBV7-2 | CASSFANQPQHF | TGTGCCAGCAGCTTCGCAAATCAGCCCCAGCATTTT
medium-sized | TRBJ2-5 | TRBD2 | TRBV7-9 | CASSLSGGETQYF | TGTGCCAGCAGCTTATCGGGGGGGGAGACCCAGTACTTC
- | TRBJ2-1 | - | TRBV11-1 | CASSLVGGSGDTQFF | TGTGCCAGCAGCTTGGTTGGGGGCTCAGGAGATACGCAGTTCTTC
few | TRBJ2-4 | - | TRBV7-9 | CASSLQGLKAKNIQYF | TGTGCCAGCAGTCTACAGGGACTGAAAGCCAAAAACATTCAGTACTTC
- | TRBJ2-5 | TRBD2 | TRBV20-1 | CSAARTSGGNKETQYF | TGCAGTGCCGCAAGGACTAGCGGGGGAAATAAAGAGACCCAGTACTTC
many | TRBJ2-5 | TRBD2 | TRBV5-1 | CASRGGLAVQETQYF | TGCGCCAGCAGGGGTGGGCTAGCGGTTCAAGAGACCCAGTACTTC
- | TRBJ1-2 | TRBD1 | TRBV5-4 | CASSKGQIYTF | TGTGCCAGCAGCAAGGGACAGATCTACACCTTC
- | TRBJ2-7 | - | TRBV6-6 | CASSYWTGTAHKPSYEQYF | TGTGCCAGCAGTTACTGGACCGGGACCGCGCATAAACCTTCCTACGAGCAGTACTTC
- | TRBJ2-1 | TRBD2 | TRBV6-1 | CASSTGTSWFNEQFF | TGTGCCAGCAGTACCGGGACTAGTTGGTTTAATGAGCAGTTCTTC
- | TRBJ2-3 | TRBD1 | TRBV7-9 | CASSGGQGATDTQYF | TGTGCCAGCAGCGGGGGACAGGGGGCCACAGATACGCAGTATTTT
many | TRBJ1-4 | - | TRBV5-5 | CASSYIGGQGAGANEKLFF | TGTGCCAGCAGCTACATTGGGGGTCAAGGGGCCGGGGCTAATGAAAAACTGTTTTTT
- | TRBJ2-7 | - | TRBV11-3 | CASSLEGYSYEQYF | TGTGCCAGCAGCTTAGAGGGCTACTCCTACGAGCAGTACTTC
few | TRBJ1-1 | - | TRBV7-3 | CASSLSGGMNTEAFF | TGTGCCAGCAGCTTAAGTGGGGGGATGAACACTGAAGCTTTCTTT
- | TRBJ2-1 | TRBD2 | TRBV7-6 | CASSRRTSGGAVEQFF | TGTGCCAGCAGCCGACGGACTAGCGGGGGGGCTGTTGAGCAGTTCTTC
- | TRBJ2-2 | - | TRBV15 | CATSRVESITGELFF | TGTGCCACCAGCAGAGTGGAGTCGATCACCGGGGAGCTGTTTTTT
- | TRBJ2-1 | - | TRBV10-3 | CAISSGWTAFNEQFF | TGTGCCATCAGCTCAGGCTGGACAGCCTTCAATGAGCAGTTCTTC
many | TRBJ1-4 | - | TRBV11-2 | CASSRLPGGTNEKLFF | TGTGCCAGCAGTCGTCTGCCTGGCGGAACTAATGAAAAACTGTTTTTT
- | TRBJ2-7 | TRBD1 | TRBV7-2 | CASSYPGGTGRYEQYF | TGTGCCAGCAGCTACCCCGGGGGGACAGGGAGATACGAGCAGTACTTC
- | TRBJ2-1 | TRBD2 | TRBV6-1 | CASNIGTSGINEQFF | TGTGCCAGCAACATAGGGACTAGCGGAATAAATGAGCAGTTCTTC
- | TRBJ1-6 | - | TRBV7-4 | CASSLEVASSKEGSYEQYF | TGTGCCAGCAGCTTAGAGGTGGCTAGCAGCAAGGAGGGCTCCTACGAGCAGTACTTT
many | TRBJ2-1 | TRBD2 | TRBV28 | CASISGGASGNEQFF | TGTGCCAGCATAAGCGGGGGGGCCTCAGGGAATGAGCAGTTCTTC
- | TRBJ2-5 | TRBD1 | TRBV11-2 | CASSQSGRGLFETQYF | TGTGCCAGCAGCCAATCGGGCAGGGGGCTTTTCGAGACCCAGTACTTC
- | TRBJ2-5 | - | TRBV7-3 | CASSLVDSQGTQYF | TGTGCCAGCAGCCTCGTCGACAGTCAGGGGACCCAGTACTTC
few | TRBJ2-7 | TRBD1 | TRBV2 | CAIFRGQGYREQYF | TGTGCCATTTTTAGGGGACAGGGGTACCGCGAGCAGTACTTC
- | TRBJ2-3 | TRBD1 | TRBV7-2 | CASSHGQGGGDTQYF | TGTGCCAGCAGCCACGGACAGGGTGGGGGAGATACGCAGTATTTT
many | TRBJ2-3 | - | TRBV7-8 | CASSSRAFARSTDTQYF | TGTGCCAGCAGCTCCCGGGCATTCGCGCGGTCCACAGATACGCAGTATTTT
many | TRBJ2-7 | - | TRBV14 | CASSQGGAREQYF | TGTGCCAGCAGCCAAGGGGGGGCACGCGAGCAGTACTTC
- | TRBJ2-2 | TRBD1 | TRBV7-6 | CASSLGVTGGNTGELFF | TGTGCCAGCAGCTTAGGTGTGACAGGGGGTAACACCGGGGAGCTGTTTTTT
few | TRBJ2-7 | TRBD2 | TRBV7-2 | CASSLGTSGRGYEQYF | TGTGCCAGCAGCTTAGGGACTAGCGGGAGGGGGTACGAGCAGTACTTC
- | TRBJ2-5 | TRBD2 | TRBV7-7 | CASSTQAGVETQYF | TGTGCTAGCAGCACTCAAGCGGGAGTCGAGACCCAGTACTTC
- | TRBJ2-1 | TRBD2 | TRBV7-6 | CSSSLQAGRGRNEQFF | TGTTCCAGCAGCTTACAAGCGGGGAGAGGTAGGAATGAGCAGTTCTTC
- | TRBJ2-5 | - | TRBV12-3/TRBV12-4 | CASRSSLFGKQYF | TGTGCCAGCAGATCGTCCCTTTTTGGGAAGCAGTACTTC
- | TRBJ2-7 | TRBD2 | TRBV6-2/TRBV6-3 | CASSPTWTSGMGEQYF | TGTGCCAGCAGTCCTACCTGGACTAGCGGGATGGGAGAGCAGTACTTC
many | TRBJ1-1 | - | TRBV7-3 | CASSLFLNTEAFF | TGTGCCAGCAGCTTATTTTTGAACACTGAAGCTTTCTTT
- | TRBJ2-7 | - | TRBV7-6 | CASSLVGGPTYEQYF | TGTGCCAGCAGCTTAGTGGGGGGTCCCACCTACGAGCAGTACTTC
many | TRBJ2-4 | - | TRBV2 | CASSELFGEPAKNIQYF | TGTGCCAGCAGTGAACTTTTCGGGGAACCAGCCAAAAACATTCAGTACTTC
many | TRBJ2-2 | TRBD2 | TRBV10-3 | CAITKGLAGGPGTGELFF | TGTGCCATCACAAAGGGACTAGCGGGAGGGCCAGGCACCGGGGAGCTGTTTTTT
many | TRBJ1-1 | - | TRBV29-1 | CSVARGAGNTEAFF | TGCAGCGTAGCCCGAGGGGCAGGGAACACTGAAGCTTTCTTT
- | TRBJ2-1 | - | TRBV7-3 | CASSSGTHHLYF | TGTGCCAGCAGCTCCGGGACTCACCATCTGTACTTC
few | TRBJ2-5 | TRBD1 | TRBV28 | CASSSGQLKETQYF | TGTGCCAGCAGTTCGGGACAGTTGAAAGAGACCCAGTACTTC
- | TRBJ2-3 | - | TRBV7-2 | CASSFGGADHTQYF | TGTGCCAGCAGCTTCGGCGGAGCCGACCATACGCAGTATTTT
many | TRBJ2-3 | TRBD2 | TRBV6-1 | CACGGTSTDTQYF | TGTGCATGCGGGGGGACGAGCACAGATACGCAGTATTTT
- | TRBJ2-1 | TRBD2 | TRBV24-1 | CATSDLGTSGINEQFF | TGTGCCACCAGTGATTTGGGGACTAGCGGGATTAATGAGCAGTTCTTC
- | TRBJ2-5 | TRBD2 | TRBV7-3 | CASSYTAGEETQYF | TGTGCCAGCAGCTACACCGCGGGAGAAGAGACCCAGTACTTC
- | TRBJ2-1 | TRBD2 | TRBV7-4 | CASSLAGGLEGEQFF | TGTGCCAGCAGCTTGGCGGGAGGGCTAGAGGGTGAGCAGTTCTTC
few | TRBJ2-3 | - | TRBV4-1 | CASSQGWRVRVTDTQYF | TGCGCCAGCAGCCAAGGTTGGCGAGTGAGGGTCACAGATACGCAGTATTTT
many | TRBJ2-1 | TRBD2 | TRBV9 | CASSVLAGGPGEQFF | TGTGCCAGCAGCGTACTAGCGGGAGGGCCAGGGGAGCAGTTCTTC
- | TRBJ2-1 | TRBD2 | TRBV6-7 | CASSYSGLAGIYNEQFF | TGTGCCAGCAGTTACTCGGGGCTAGCGGGGATCTACAATGAGCAGTTCTTC
- | TRBJ2-4 | TRBD2 | TRBV12-3/TRBV12-4 | CASSLYRNSGGDIQYF | TGTGCCAGCAGTTTATATAGGAACTCGGGGGGAGACATTCAGTACTTC
many | TRBJ2-5 | TRBD2 | TRBV28 | CASSWLPGTSGGRETQYF | TGTGCCAGCAGTTGGCTCCCCGGGACTAGCGGGGGGAGGGAGACCCAGTACTTC
many | TRBJ1-2 | - | TRBV10-3 | CAISESNGRNYGYTF | TGTGCCATCAGTGAGTCGAACGGAAGGAACTATGGCTACACCTTC
- | TRBJ2-5 | - | TRBV7-8 | CASSLDSLQGTQYF | TGTGCCAGCAGCCTCGACAGCCTTCAGGGGACCCAGTACTTC
- | TRBJ1-1 | - | TRBV27 | CASSLGSAGNTEAFF | TGTGCCAGCAGTTTAGGTTCAGCAGGGAACACTGAAGCTTTCTTT